The TCR beta chain under discussion was sequenced for a study of T cells in localized non-small cell lung cancer. Study-wide points: A raised T cell density in blood coincided with lengthier overall survival. The tumor had only one region sequenced, so heterogeneity remains possible. In adjacent lung appeared a median around 57 of the top 100 tumor clones. Maximal T cell clonality occurred in uninvolved adjacent lung, with tumor ranking below it.

V was pared by 0 bases and J by 10 bases, with 18 bases between. The CDR3 length is 14 residues. Germline V gene sequence: CDR1 GTSNPN, CDR2 SVGIG (reference sequence). As for this clone: The antigen is unknown.

Clones were read by immunoSEQ multiplex PCR, and TCRdb kept only the in-frame ones, dropping some. Counted here are about 21,000 clones, approximately 80% occurring once; the ten biggest clones make up about 4%. The sample was peripheral blood, taken before any cancer treatment. The chain recombines TRBV30 with TRBJ1-1; D gene uncertain. The receptor's source is a man between 40 and 75 years old with stage I lung adenocarcinoma. CDR3 loop: CAWSVGGDRGRAFF. Written as DNA, the CDR3 is TGTGCCTGGAGTGTTGGTGGGGATCGGGGTAGAGCTTTCTTT.